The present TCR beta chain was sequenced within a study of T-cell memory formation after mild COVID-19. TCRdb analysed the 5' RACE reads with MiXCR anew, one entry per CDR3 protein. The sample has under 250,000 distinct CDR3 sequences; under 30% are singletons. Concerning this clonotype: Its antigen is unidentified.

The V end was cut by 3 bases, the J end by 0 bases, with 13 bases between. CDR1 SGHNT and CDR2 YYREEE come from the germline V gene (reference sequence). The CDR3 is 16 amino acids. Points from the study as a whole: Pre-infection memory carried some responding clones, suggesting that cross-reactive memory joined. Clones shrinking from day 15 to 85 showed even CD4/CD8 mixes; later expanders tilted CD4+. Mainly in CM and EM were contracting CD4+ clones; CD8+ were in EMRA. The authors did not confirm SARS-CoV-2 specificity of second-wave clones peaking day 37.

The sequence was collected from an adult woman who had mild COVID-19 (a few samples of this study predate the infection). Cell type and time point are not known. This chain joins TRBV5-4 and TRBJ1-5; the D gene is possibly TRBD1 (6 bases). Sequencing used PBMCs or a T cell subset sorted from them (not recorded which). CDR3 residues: CASSWGGRSSNQPQHF. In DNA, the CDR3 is TGTGCCAGCAGCTGGGGGGGGCGCAGTAGCAATCAGCCCCAGCATTTT.